Listed here are 9 T cell receptor beta chains from one sample, sequenced in a study of Graves' ophthalmopathy and Graves' hyperthyroidism. RNA transcripts served as template for amplifying TCR beta CDR3 sequences. First-round RT-PCR with HTBI primers preceded a second-round multiplex PCR. TCRdb passed the multiplex PCR reads through MiXCR, listing each CDR3 protein once. The sample holds about 400,000 distinct CDR3 sequences; around 20% are singletons and the top ten take approximately 1.4%. Material for sequencing was peripheral blood. These receptor sequences come from a woman aged 18 to 35 with Graves' ophthalmopathy.

There are many counts of this clonotype. The V and J genes are TRBV7-9 and TRBJ1-3; no definite D call. In germline, CDR1 is SEHNR, CDR2 FQNEAQ (reference sequence). V shed 5 bases and J shed 0 bases, with 8 bases lying between them. This CDR3 has 14 residues. CDR3 amino acids: CASSLMSSGNTIYF. The CDR3 coding sequence is TGTGCCAGCAGCCTAATGTCCTCTGGAAACACCATATATTTT.

This clonotype was detected ten times or more. The chain combines TRBV6-4 with TRBJ1-6, with a weak D call TRBD1 (5 bases). This CDR3 comprises 15 residues. Trimming stripped 6 bases from V and 0 bases from J, with 9 bases between. Looked up from germline, CDR1 is MRHNA and CDR2 is SNTAGT. The CDR3 bases are TGTGCCAGCAGGGGGGATCCCTCCTATAATTCACCCCTCCACTTT. It specifies CASRGDPSYNSPLHF.

This clonotype has at least ten counts. The J gene is TRBJ2-7, the V gene TRBV6-2 or TRBV6-3; D not resolved. The V gene lost 9 bases and the J gene lost 3 bases, with 18 bases spanning the gap. CDR1 and CDR2 (germline): MNHEY, SVGEGT. The CDR3 consists of 14 residues. The CDR3 DNA sequence: TGTGCCAGTCTCAAAATAGCAGAAAACTACGAGCAGTACTTC. Translation gives CASLKIAENYEQYF.

There are many counts of this clonotype. The rearrangement joins TRBV7-2 to TRBJ2-7, with D possibly being TRBD2 (6 bases). CDR3 length equals 12 residues. Trimming took off 6 bases at V and 6 bases at J, with 12 bases between the two ends. Germline assignment: CDR1 SGHTA and CDR2 FQGNSA. The CDR3 bases are TGTGCCAGCAGACCCCAGGGAGGCGAGCAGTACTTC. As protein: CASRPQGGEQYF.

This clonotype was found many times. The chain recombines TRBV15 with TRBJ1-1; no definite D call. CDR3 length equals 14 residues. The germline gives CDR1 LNHNV, CDR2 YYDKDF (reference sequence). The V end lost 2 bases, the J end lost 6 bases, and 13 bases lay between the germline ends. In DNA, the CDR3 is TGTGCCACCAGCAGATCTACCGGACGCGCTGAAGCTTTCTTT. Protein: CATSRSTGRAEAFF.

There are many counts of this clonotype. This sequence joins TRBV18 and TRBJ2-7; 7 bases line up with TRBD1. From germline, CDR1 is KGHSH and CDR2 LQKENI. The CDR3 loop spans 15 amino acids. The V and J ends lost 1 base and 6 bases, in that order; junction bases with no gene match: 9. Here the CDR3 reads CASSPLSGQRIEQYF. DNA for the CDR3: TGTGCCAGCTCACCACTCTCGGGACAGCGAATCGAGCAGTACTTC.

In this sample, this clonotype turned up many times. V and J are TRBV12-5 and TRBJ2-5, with 7 bases that match TRBD2. V lost 6 bases and J lost 2; bases outside the gene matches: 9. From germline, CDR1 is LGHNT and CDR2 FRNRAP. The CDR3 covers 15 residues. The CDR3 spells CASGRGLIDQETQYF. The CDR3 region has the DNA TGTGCTAGTGGCCGGGGACTAATCGATCAAGAGACCCAGTACTTC.

This clonotype was counted many times. The V gene is TRBV11-2, the J gene TRBJ1-2; D might be TRBD1 (5 bases). Trimming cost V 5 bases and J 6 bases, with 22 bases left between them. Germline V gene lookup returns CDR1 SGHAT and CDR2 FQNNGV. This CDR3 region has 16 residues. CDR3 in DNA: TGTGCCAGCAGCCAAGAGACCCGTGGCAGGGCCCATGGCTACACCTTC. It encodes CASSQETRGRAHGYTF.

The table lists this clonotype with many counts. This chain joins TRBV12-5 and TRBJ2-2; 13 positions match TRBD2. Per the germline V gene, CDR1 is LGHNT and CDR2 is FRNRAP. V was clipped by 7 bases and J by 0 bases; unmatched bases: 11. The CDR3 covers 19 residues. The CDR3 nucleotides are TGTGCTAGTGTACCGGGACTAGCGGGAATATTTTCGAACACCGGGGAGCTGTTTTTT. It translates to CASVPGLAGIFSNTGELFF.